This T cell receptor (beta chain) is drawn from a study of blood T cell repertoires in COVID-19. This table comes from immunoSEQ multiplex PCR, and its TCRdb copy is limited to in-frame clones, with some not included. The sample lists approximately 90,000 clones, around 86% occurring once. The V segment lost 0 bases and the J segment 1 base; nucleotides outside the gene matches: 4. The CDR3 consists of 16 residues. Germline lookup yields CDR1 SGHNT and CDR2 YYREEE (reference sequence). The sequence derives from a woman of 80 years or more with acute or convalescent COVID-19. V and J are TRBV5-4 and TRBJ2-3, with TRBD2 identical over 8 bases. Input material: peripheral blood. The CDR3 protein is CASSLAGGAGTDTQYF. DNA for the CDR3: TGTGCCAGCAGCTTGGCCGGGGGGGCAGGCACAGATACGCAGTATTTT.